The 31 T cell receptor beta chains given below trace back to one sample, sequenced in a study of shared clonotypes between healthy human individuals. CD8 cells classed as naive were CD45RO-negative and positively selected for CCR7, excluding terminally differentiated effector memory CD45RA+ cells. Profiling relied on immunoSEQ multiplex PCR, and the TCRdb table lists in-frame clones only, not all of them. The sample lists millions of clones, approximately 94% occurring once. The sequenced sample consisted of naive CD8+ T cells sorted from blood. These receptors all stem from a man in his late teens or twenties in good health.

The rearrangement joins TRBV18 to TRBJ1-1; the D gene is possibly TRBD1 (5 bases). The germline V and J ends were trimmed by 3 bases and 5 bases, with 16 bases remaining between them. The CDR3 sequence is 15 residues long. The germline V gene has CDR1 KGHSH and CDR2 LQKENI. CDR3 amino acids: CASSPPGPYKTEAFF. DNA for the CDR3: TGTGCCAGCTCACCCCCGGGGCCTTATAAGACTGAAGCTTTCTTT.

The rearrangement joins TRBV4-3 to TRBJ1-6; no clear D gene. Between the trimmed V and J ends, which lost 1 base and 14 bases, there was a span of 12 bases. This CDR3 contains 13 residues. Germline CDR1 is LGHNA and CDR2 is YSLEER. The CDR3 DNA reads as TGCGCCAGCAGCCAAGCCCAATTTTGGGCCCTCCACTTT. This sequence encodes CASSQAQFWALHF.

The V call is TRBV5-1, the J call TRBJ2-1, with D possibly being TRBD2 (5 bases). Trimming removed 2 bases at V and 8 bases at J, with 14 bases between. CDR1 and CDR2 from the germline V gene are SGHRS and YFSETQ. The CDR3 consists of 14 residues. The DNA for the CDR3 is TGCGCCAGCAGCTTACTAGGAATGGCGGATGAGCAGTTCTTC. It yields the protein CASSLLGMADEQFF.

This chain uses TRBV7-2 with TRBJ1-1; a possible D gene is TRBD1 (6 bases). The CDR3 sequence is 15 residues long. Trimming took off 3 bases at V and 3 bases at J, with 14 bases between the two ends. CDR1 is SGHTA and CDR2 is FQGNSA in the germline V gene. CDR3 in amino acids: CASSFRGGPYTEAFF. CDR3 in DNA: TGTGCCAGCAGCTTTCGGGGGGGGCCGTACACTGAAGCTTTCTTT.

The chain has TRBV13 and TRBJ1-2; D is undetermined. Germline assignment: CDR1 PRHDT and CDR2 FYEKMQ (reference sequence). Trimming cost V 6 bases and J 8 bases, with 13 bases left between them. This CDR3 spans 12 amino acids. The CDR3 protein is CASRPDLGGYTF. The CDR3 region has the DNA TGTGCCAGCAGACCCGACCTAGGCGGCTACACCTTC.

The chain is built from TRBV9 and TRBJ1-3; perhaps TRBD1 as D (6 bases). This CDR3 is built from 16 residues. CDR1 and CDR2 from the germline V gene are SGDLS and YYNGEE. The V and J ends lost 3 bases and 0 bases respectively, with 13 bases between them. In DNA, the CDR3 is TGTGCCAGCAGCGCCAACAGGGAGAGCTCTGGAAACACCATATATTTT. This translates into CASSANRESSGNTIYF.

The rearrangement links TRBV5-6 to TRBJ2-7; TRBD1 matches at 10 bases. Trimming removed 3 bases from V and 9 bases from J; junction bases left unmatched: 12. This CDR3 region has 15 residues. CDR1 is SGHDT, CDR2 YYEEEE, per germline. The CDR3 loop is CASSSPGTGVNWQYF. CDR3 bases: TGTGCCAGCAGCTCCCCCGGGACAGGGGTGAATTGGCAGTACTTC. Full variable domain (outside the CDR3, taken from reference TRBV5-6 and TRBJ2-7): DAGVTQSPTHLIKTRGQQVTLRCSPKSGHDTVSWYQQALGQGPQFIFQYYEEEERQRGNFPDRFSGHQFPNYSSELNVNALLLGDSALYLCASSSPGTGVNWQYFGPGTRLTVT.

The V call is TRBV19, the J call TRBJ2-4; 9 bases are shared with TRBD2. The ends lost 6 bases at V and 3 bases at J; junction bases unmatched: 9. This CDR3 has 16 residues. The germline V gene has CDR1 LNHDA and CDR2 SQIVND (reference sequence). The CDR3 region is CASRERGVIGKNIQYF. The CDR3 nucleotides read TGTGCCAGTAGAGAGCGGGGGGTTATAGGCAAAAACATTCAGTACTTC.

The genes are TRBV6-5 and TRBJ2-1, with TRBD2 matching 10 bases. The germline V gene encodes CDR1 MNHEY and CDR2 SVGAGI. The CDR3 spans 15 residues. J lost 4 bases, V lost 4 bases, and 4 bases had no gene match. The CDR3 loop reads CASSWGLALYNEQFF. CDR3 DNA sequence: TGTGCCAGCAGTTGGGGACTAGCGCTTTACAATGAGCAGTTCTTC.

This chain uses TRBV6-5 with TRBJ1-2; D remains ambiguous. The CDR3 runs 14 residues. From germline, CDR1 is MNHEY and CDR2 SVGAGI. Trimming shortened V by 0 bases and J by 5 bases, and 10 bases separated the two germline ends. In DNA, the CDR3 is TGTGCCAGCAGTTACTCGTTTCCAGTTTATGGCTACACCTTC. Its translation is CASSYSFPVYGYTF.

The chain recombines TRBV4-1 with TRBJ2-7; 9 bases map to TRBD1. This CDR3 has 16 amino acids. Per germline, CDR1 MGHRA and CDR2 YSYEKL. The ends lost 3 bases at V and 4 bases at J; junction bases unmatched: 10. The CDR3 DNA is TGCGCCAGCAGCCACCTACCGGGACAGGGTCCTTACGAGCAGTACTTC. Translation gives CASSHLPGQGPYEQYF.

Note on this clone: Other DNA variants within this sample encode the same CDR3. This chain uses TRBV5-1 with TRBJ2-7; 7 bases fit TRBD1. CDR1 is SGHRS, CDR2 YFSETQ, per germline. The V and J ends lost 3 bases and 4 bases, in that order; junction bases with no gene match: 7. The CDR3 sequence is 14 residues long. The CDR3 DNA follows: TGCGCCAGCAGCTGGACAGGCGGCGGGTACGAGCAGTACTTC. It encodes CASSWTGGGYEQYF. The full variable domain, with the rest looked up from reference TRBV5-1 and TRBJ2-7, is KAGVTQTPRYLIKTRGQQVTLSCSPISGHRSVSWYQQTPGQGLQFLFEYFSETQRNKGNFPGRFSGRQFSNSRSEMNVSTLELGDSALYLCASSWTGGGYEQYFGPGTRLTVT.

The chain links TRBV5-4 to TRBJ2-2; a weak D match, TRBD1 (5 bases). V lost 4 bases and J 3 bases, leaving 10 bases between the germline ends. The CDR3 runs 14 residues. From germline, CDR1 is SGHNT and CDR2 YYREEE (reference sequence). The CDR3 DNA is TGTGCCAGCAGCACCCAGACAGACACCGGGGAGCTGTTTTTT. It codes for CASSTQTDTGELFF.

The rearrangement uses TRBV29-1 and TRBJ2-1; 12 bases line up with TRBD2. Unmatched junction bases numbered 6, after V lost 5 bases and J lost 10 bases. Germline V CDR1 and CDR2: SQVTM, ANQGSEA. The CDR3 is made up of 13 amino acids. This CDR3 is CSVSGTSGPEQFF. CDR3 nucleotides: TGCAGCGTTAGCGGGACTAGCGGGCCCGAGCAGTTCTTC.

The chain links TRBV27 to TRBJ2-1, with D possibly being TRBD1 or TRBD2 (5 bases each). The CDR3 contains 16 residues. The germline V gene has CDR1 MNHEY and CDR2 SMNVEV (reference sequence). V lost 0 bases and J lost 8, with 17 bases in between. CDR3 sequence: CASSLSWGTVSHEQFF. In nucleotides, the CDR3 is TGTGCCAGCAGTTTATCGTGGGGGACCGTTAGTCATGAGCAGTTCTTC.

The chain combines TRBV29-1 with TRBJ2-7; 11 positions match TRBD2. The CDR3 has 13 amino acids. V shed 8 bases, J shed 1 base, and the junction held 4 bases outside the gene matches. Germline V gives CDR1 SQVTM, CDR2 ANQGSEA. CDR3 bases: TGCAGCATAAGACTAGCGGGATCCTACGAGCAGTACTTC. This codes for CSIRLAGSYEQYF.

The gene calls are TRBV2 and TRBJ2-1; TRBD2 is a possible D gene (7 bases). The ends were cut back, 11 bases at V and 6 bases at J, with 23 bases in the middle. The CDR3 covers 15 residues. CDR1 and CDR2 from the germline V gene are SNHLY and FYNNEI. The CDR3 nucleotides are TGTGCCCCCTGGGGGGGAGGGGGGGCTATCAATGAGCAGTTCTTC. It specifies CAPWGGGGAINEQFF.

The chain links TRBV5-1 to TRBJ2-1; possibly TRBD1 for D (6 bases). Trimming took 0 bases from V and 7 from J, leaving 11 bases between them. The CDR3 length is 14 residues. The V gene's germline CDR1 is SGHRS and CDR2 YFSETQ. CDR3 in DNA: TGCGCCAGCAGCTTGGTGGGACACCCAAATGAGCAGTTCTTC. It specifies CASSLVGHPNEQFF.

The chain links TRBV27 to TRBJ1-1; D is unresolved. Germline CDR1 and CDR2: MNHEY and SMNVEV (reference sequence). The V and J ends lost 2 bases and 7 bases respectively, with 17 bases between them. The CDR3 totals 15 residues. CDR3 amino acids: CASSLIGPVGNEAFF. The CDR3, as DNA: TGTGCCAGCAGTTTAATTGGACCCGTCGGGAATGAAGCTTTCTTT.

The rearrangement links TRBV15 to TRBJ2-7; perhaps TRBD1 as D (6 bases). CDR3 length: 14 amino acids. V was trimmed by 3 bases and J by 2 bases, leaving 11 bases between them. Germline V gene sequence: CDR1 LNHNV, CDR2 YYDKDF (reference sequence). The CDR3 DNA follows: TGTGCCACCAGCAGGGACAGACTCACCTACGAGCAGTACTTC. It translates to CATSRDRLTYEQYF.

There are a few counts of this clone. The V and J genes are TRBV14 and TRBJ1-6; D call uncertain. The length of the CDR3 is 13 residues. Deletions cut 1 base from V and 15 bases from J, with 13 bases between. The germline CDR1 and CDR2 sequences are SGHDN and FVKESK. CDR3 bases: TGTGCCAGCAGCCAAGTGCCATCTTATCGCCTCCACTTT. It yields the protein CASSQVPSYRLHF.

The chain uses TRBV9 and TRBJ2-7; the D call may be TRBD1 or TRBD2 (5 bases each). The CDR3 has 15 amino acids. Germline lookup yields CDR1 SGDLS and CDR2 YYNGEE. V was trimmed by 3 bases and J by 1 base, leaving 14 bases between them. CDR3: CASSEGYGDSYEQYF. CDR3 coding DNA: TGTGCCAGCAGCGAGGGGTACGGGGATTCCTACGAGCAGTACTTC.

CDR3 amino acids: CASSEGVLAASADTQYF. DNA for the CDR3: TGCGCCAGCAGTGAGGGGGTTCTAGCGGCCAGCGCAGATACGCAGTATTTT. J is TRBJ2-3 and V is TRBV10-2; the match to TRBD2 covers 7 bases. Germline V gene lookup returns CDR1 WSHSY and CDR2 SAAADI. With 2 bases clipped from V and 4 bases from J, the junction kept 12 bases outside the gene matches. The CDR3 covers 17 residues.

V is TRBV10-3 and J is TRBJ1-6; no definite D call. Germline CDR1 ENHRY, CDR2 SYGVKD. The ends were cut back, 6 bases at V and 6 bases at J, with 9 bases in the middle. The CDR3 sequence is 13 residues long. CDR3 loop: CAISSDLNSPLHF. The CDR3 DNA is TGTGCCATCAGCTCAGACCTTAATTCACCCCTCCACTTT.

The genes are TRBV5-1 and TRBJ1-5; 8 positions match TRBD1. CDR3 length equals 15 residues. The trim removed 1 base at V and 2 bases at J, leaving 2 bases unmatched. Germline assignment: CDR1 SGHRS and CDR2 YFSETQ. Written as DNA, the CDR3 is TGCGCCAGCAGCTTGTTGGGACAGGGCAATCAGCCCCAGCATTTT. Amino acids: CASSLLGQGNQPQHF.

The V gene is TRBV11-2, the J gene TRBJ2-5, with 11 bases lining up with TRBD1. The CDR3 has 18 residues. V lost 1 base, J lost 3 bases, and 10 bases stayed unmatched. Germline-derived CDR1 and CDR2 are SGHAT and FQNNGV. As DNA, the CDR3 is TGTGCCAGCAGCTTAGGTATCAGGACAGGGGGCAAAGAAGAGACCCAGTACTTC. Translation: CASSLGIRTGGKEETQYF.

The rearrangement joins TRBV19 to TRBJ2-3; TRBD1 agrees at 9 bases. The V and J ends lost 5 bases and 1 base, in that order; junction bases with no gene match: 7. The CDR3 contains 16 residues. The V gene's germline CDR1 is LNHDA and CDR2 SQIVND (reference sequence). The CDR3 DNA sequence: TGTGCCAGTAGTCTCACAGGGGGCTTCGGCACAGATACGCAGTATTTT. Translated, it gives CASSLTGGFGTDTQYF.

As DNA, the CDR3 is TGTGCCACTCTGGGGCAGGGGGCGAGCGAGCAGTACTTC. Protein: CATLGQGASEQYF. The genes are TRBV28 and TRBJ2-7, with 8 nucleotides matching TRBD1. The length of the CDR3 is 13 residues. Germline loops: CDR1 MDHEN, CDR2 SYDVKM. Unmatched junction bases numbered 11, after V lost 10 bases and J lost 6 bases. Full variable domain (remainder filled in from reference TRBV28 and TRBJ2-7): DVKVTQSSRYLVKRTGEKVFLECVQDMDHENMFWYRQDPGLGLRLIYFSYDVKMKEKGDIPEGYSVSREKKERFSLILESASTNQTSMYLCATLGQGASEQYFGPGTRLTVT.

The V and J genes are TRBV2 and TRBJ2-6; D possibly uses TRBD1 or TRBD2 (6 bases each). Germline V CDR1 and CDR2: SNHLY, FYNNEI. The CDR3 totals 15 residues. Trimming stripped 8 bases from V and 0 bases from J, with 11 bases between. In nucleotides, the CDR3 is TGTGCCAGCTGGGGGGCTGACTCTGGGGCCAACGTCCTGACTTTC. It translates to CASWGADSGANVLTF.

This clone was detected once. The CDR3 protein is CASSDTISYEQYF. In DNA, the CDR3 is TGTGCCAGCAGTGACACTATCTCCTACGAGCAGTACTTC. V and J are TRBV6-1 and TRBJ2-7; no clear D gene. The CDR3 contains 13 residues. Germline loops: CDR1 MNHNS, CDR2 SASEGT. V lost 3 bases, J lost 0 bases, and 6 bases lay in between.

The rearrangement joins TRBV6-4 to TRBJ1-2, with 8 bases matching TRBD1. Germline lookup yields CDR1 MRHNA and CDR2 SNTAGT. J was trimmed by 4 bases and V by 1 base; bases with no gene match: 5. The CDR3 contains 15 residues. As DNA, the CDR3 is TGTGCCAGCAGTGACTTGGCAGGGGGCTCCTATGGCTACACCTTC. Its protein product is CASSDLAGGSYGYTF.